Below, 28 T cell receptor beta chains from the same sample are listed, as sequenced in a study of neoadjuvant anti-PD-1 for oral cavity cancer. Time point in this sample: after neoadjuvant nivolumab, at surgical resection. Assay used: immunoSEQ multiplex PCR; TCRdb lists only in-frame clones, some missing. The sample holds 63,000 or so clones; 86% are singletons and the top ten take 2.5% to 3%. The sample in question was PBMCs, obtained after nivolumab (anti-PD-1) treatment. The receptors here all came from a person between 40 and 80 years old with oral cavity squamous cell carcinoma.

The chain uses TRBV7-9 and TRBJ1-2, with a possible D match to TRBD1 (5 bases). This CDR3 has 13 amino acids. Trimming cost V 2 bases and J 6 bases, with 10 bases left between them. Germline assignment: CDR1 SEHNR and CDR2 FQNEAQ (reference sequence). DNA of the CDR3: TGTGCCAGCAGCTTATTTTCCAGGGATGGCTACACCTTC. Translation gives CASSLFSRDGYTF.

The V call is TRBV12-5, the J call TRBJ2-1, with D unclear. Germline V gene sequence: CDR1 LGHNT, CDR2 FRNRAP. This CDR3 comprises 15 residues. The V gene lost 1 base and the J gene lost 0 bases, with 7 bases spanning the gap. CDR3 sequence: CASGLGASSYNEQFF. The CDR3 DNA follows: TGTGCTAGTGGTTTGGGGGCGAGCTCCTACAATGAGCAGTTCTTC.

The chain combines TRBV2 with TRBJ1-1; no firm D call. Germline V lookup: CDR1 SNHLY, CDR2 FYNNEI. V dropped 8 bases and J dropped 5 bases, with 15 bases sitting between them. CDR3 length: 13 residues. CDR3 DNA: TGTGCCAGCGCCCCGGGCGGCTGGACTGAAGCTTTCTTT. Residues: CASAPGGWTEAFF.

The chain joins TRBV19 to TRBJ1-5; weak D call: TRBD1 (6 bases). CDR3 length: 18 residues. Germline V gene lookup returns CDR1 LNHDA and CDR2 SQIVND (reference sequence). V was cut by 5 bases and J by 2 bases, with 22 bases left in between. CDR3 in amino acids: CASSRILTGRSGNQPQHF. In DNA form, the CDR3 reads TGTGCCAGTAGTCGAATTTTAACAGGGAGGTCGGGCAATCAGCCCCAGCATTTT.

The CDR3 spells CASSTDVGQGRNIQYF. The CDR3, as DNA: TGTGCCAGTAGTACAGACGTGGGACAGGGGAGAAACATTCAGTACTTC. The rearrangement uses TRBV19 and TRBJ2-4; 10 nucleotides align to TRBD1. Germline loops: CDR1 LNHDA, CDR2 SQIVND (reference sequence). The ends lost 4 bases at V and 6 bases at J; junction bases unmatched: 9. The CDR3 length is 16 residues.

V is TRBV5-1 and J is TRBJ2-5, with D possibly being TRBD1 or TRBD2 (5 bases each). CDR1 is SGHRS, CDR2 YFSETQ, per germline. V was clipped by 0 bases and J by 4 bases, with 13 bases between them. The CDR3 covers 15 residues. DNA of the CDR3: TGCGCCAGCAGCTTGGAACCGTACGGGGCAGAGACCCAGTACTTC. It specifies CASSLEPYGAETQYF. Filled out from reference TRBV5-1 and TRBJ2-5, the complete variable domain reads KAGVTQTPRYLIKTRGQQVTLSCSPISGHRSVSWYQQTPGQGLQFLFEYFSETQRNKGNFPGRFSGRQFSNSRSEMNVSTLELGDSALYLCASSLEPYGAETQYFGPGTRLLVL.

This chain connects TRBV5-1 to TRBJ1-1; 9 positions agree with TRBD1. Germline-derived CDR1 and CDR2 are SGHRS and YFSETQ. V lost 5 bases to trimming and J lost 2 bases; unmatched junction nucleotides: 10. This CDR3 comprises 16 residues. This CDR3 is CASSRGQGTLNTEAFF. The DNA for the CDR3 is TGCGCCAGCAGTCGTGGACAGGGGACGCTAAACACTGAAGCTTTCTTT.

The V call is TRBV9, the J call TRBJ2-1; 10 positions agree with TRBD2. CDR1 is SGDLS, CDR2 YYNGEE, per germline. V was clipped by 0 bases and J by 5 bases; unmatched bases: 5. The CDR3 totals 16 residues. DNA of the CDR3: TGTGCCAGCAGCGTAGGTCAGCGGGGGGGCAACAATGAGCAGTTCTTC. It codes for CASSVGQRGGNNEQFF.

This clone was detected a few times. The V and J genes are TRBV6-1 and TRBJ1-3, with a tentative D call TRBD1 (5 bases). The CDR3 spans 17 residues. The germline V gene has CDR1 MNHNS and CDR2 SASEGT. The germline V and J ends were trimmed by 4 bases and 5 bases, with 21 bases remaining between them. CDR3 DNA sequence: TGTGCCAGCAGTGTGAGGCAGGGAGGTTTTGGCAGAAACACCATATATTTT. This translates into CASSVRQGGFGRNTIYF.

The V call is TRBV6-5, the J call TRBJ2-1, with unresolved D. Trimming shortened V by 0 bases and J by 5 bases, and 11 bases separated the two germline ends. Germline CDR1 MNHEY, CDR2 SVGAGI. The CDR3 covers 15 residues. The CDR3 DNA follows: TGTGCCAGCAGTTACTCATGGACGGCGAACAATGAGCAGTTCTTC. As protein: CASSYSWTANNEQFF.

This chain connects TRBV5-1 to TRBJ1-4; D unresolved. The CDR3 totals 15 residues. V was pared by 0 bases and J by 8 bases, with 14 bases between. Germline V lookup: CDR1 SGHRS, CDR2 YFSETQ. In DNA form, the CDR3 reads TGCGCCAGCAGCTTGGTAGGGTACGACGGAGAAAAACTGTTTTTT. Its protein is CASSLVGYDGEKLFF.

This clone was seen a few times. This chain joins TRBV7-8 and TRBJ2-1; D possibly corresponds to TRBD2 (5 bases). Trimming cost V 2 bases and J 4 bases, with 15 bases left between them. The V gene's germline CDR1 is SGHVS and CDR2 FQNEAQ. This CDR3 is 16 amino acids long. CDR3 DNA sequence: TGTGCCAGCAGCTTATGGGCGGGCTTTGTTTACAATGAGCAGTTCTTC. This encodes CASSLWAGFVYNEQFF.

This clone was detected only once. The V gene is TRBV6-5, the J gene TRBJ2-1; D gene unclear. V dropped 6 bases and J dropped 0 bases, with 9 bases sitting between them. The CDR3 has 14 amino acids. Per germline, CDR1 MNHEY and CDR2 SVGAGI. The CDR3 loop reads CASRGRVSYNEQFF. The CDR3 coding sequence is TGTGCCAGCAGAGGTAGAGTCTCCTACAATGAGCAGTTCTTC.

CDR3 sequence reads: CASSLSGSPDTQYF. CDR3 nucleotide sequence: TGTGCCAGCAGCTTGTCTGGGTCCCCAGATACGCAGTATTTT. The chain carries TRBV5-4 and TRBJ2-3; D is uncertain. Germline assignment: CDR1 SGHNT and CDR2 YYREEE (reference sequence). Trimming removed 1 base at V and 4 bases at J, with 10 bases between. This CDR3 comprises 14 residues.

This clone is a singleton in its sample. V is TRBV7-8 and J is TRBJ2-3; no definite D call. Trimming shortened V by 5 bases and J by 6 bases, and 9 bases separated the two germline ends. The CDR3 spans 12 residues. The V gene's germline CDR1 is SGHVS and CDR2 FQNEAQ. CDR3 protein: CASSPVSDTQYF. As DNA, the CDR3 is TGTGCCAGCAGCCCGGTGTCGGATACGCAGTATTTT. The whole variable domain, filled in from reference TRBV7-8 and TRBJ2-3, reads GAGVSQSPRYKVAKRGQDVALRCDPISGHVSLFWYQQALGQGPEFLTYFQNEAQLDKSGLPSDRFFAERPEGSVSTLKIQRTQQEDSAVYLCASSPVSDTQYFGPGTRLTVL.

The DNA for the CDR3 is TGTGCCAGCAGTCCAGGGAATAGCAATCAGCCCCAGCATTTT. Its translation is CASSPGNSNQPQHF. The rearrangement uses TRBV7-9 and TRBJ1-5, with D perhaps TRBD1 (5 bases). The CDR3 has 14 residues. V gave up 6 bases and J gave up 0 bases, with 9 bases separating them. Germline values: CDR1 SEHNR, CDR2 FQNEAQ (reference sequence).

The rearrangement joins TRBV15 to TRBJ2-5; D is ambiguous. Germline V lookup: CDR1 LNHNV, CDR2 YYDKDF (reference sequence). The CDR3 spans 11 residues. The V end was cut by 3 bases, the J end by 3 bases, with 2 bases between. The CDR3 sequence is CATSREETQYF. As DNA, the CDR3 is TGTGCCACCAGCAGGGAAGAGACCCAGTACTTC.

The chain uses TRBV5-8 and TRBJ1-2, with 7 bases aligning to TRBD1. J was trimmed by 5 bases and V by 4 bases; bases with no gene match: 5. This CDR3 is 13 amino acids long. CDR1 is SGHTS and CDR2 is YDEGEE in the germline V gene. This CDR3 is CASSVGQSYGYTF. As DNA, the CDR3 is TGTGCCAGCAGCGTGGGACAGAGTTATGGCTACACCTTC.

The gene calls are TRBV5-8 and TRBJ2-2, with D perhaps TRBD1 (5 bases). The CDR3 has 16 residues. Germline CDR1 SGHTS, CDR2 YDEGEE. V lost 0 bases, J lost 4 bases, and 13 bases lay in between. Here the CDR3 reads CASSLVGVSSTGELFF. CDR3 bases: TGTGCCAGCAGCTTGGTAGGGGTATCGAGCACCGGGGAGCTGTTTTTT.

J is TRBJ2-5 and V is TRBV7-9; tentatively, D is TRBD1 (5 bases). CDR1 and CDR2 (germline): SEHNR, FQNEAQ (reference sequence). This CDR3 is 11 amino acids long. CDR3 amino acids: CAAGRGETQYF. CDR3 DNA: TGTGCAGCAGGGCGAGGAGAGACCCAGTACTTC.

The chain recombines TRBV6-6 with TRBJ2-7; unclear D gene. The length of the CDR3 is 14 residues. Between the trimmed V and J ends, which lost 4 bases and 0 bases, there was a span of 10 bases. Per germline, CDR1 MNHNY and CDR2 SVGAGI (reference sequence). CDR3 residues: CASSFGPSSYEQYF. In DNA form, the CDR3 reads TGTGCCAGCAGTTTCGGTCCCAGCTCCTACGAGCAGTACTTC.

This rearrangement joins TRBV5-5 to TRBJ1-1, with D uncertain. Trimming removed 0 bases from V and 1 base from J, with 7 bases in between. Germline V gene lookup returns CDR1 SGHKS and CDR2 YYEKEE (reference sequence). The length of the CDR3 is 14 residues. Here the CDR3 DNA reads TGTGCCAGCAGCTTGGCGACAACGAACACTGAAGCTTTCTTT. It translates to CASSLATTNTEAFF.

This clone has a handful of counts. In nucleotides, the CDR3 is TGTGCCAGCAGCTTAGGTGGCGGGAACGTCTACGAGCAGTACTTC. Its protein is CASSLGGGNVYEQYF. The chain combines TRBV7-6 with TRBJ2-7; D perhaps matches TRBD2 (6 bases). CDR1 and CDR2 from the germline V gene are SGHVS and FNYEAQ. V lost 1 base, J lost 3 bases, and 13 bases lay in between. The CDR3 loop spans 15 amino acids.

The CDR3 sequence: CASRGQGDGYTF. DNA of the CDR3: TGTGCCAGCAGGGGGCAGGGGGATGGCTACACCTTC. The chain has TRBV5-5 and TRBJ1-2, with 7 bases matching TRBD1. The CDR3 has 12 residues. Germline values: CDR1 SGHKS, CDR2 YYEKEE (reference sequence). V was clipped by 5 bases and J by 6 bases; unmatched bases: 4.

The rearrangement uses TRBV4-1 and TRBJ2-7, with D perhaps matching TRBD2 (6 bases). This CDR3 comprises 17 residues. The germline V gene encodes CDR1 MGHRA and CDR2 YSYEKL. Trimming removed 4 bases from V and 0 bases from J, with 19 bases in between. CDR3 DNA: TGCGCCAGCAGCCCGGAGGGGCGCGGGCCTTACTCCTACGAGCAGTACTTC. This sequence encodes CASSPEGRGPYSYEQYF.

The table lists this clone with a few counts. The J gene is TRBJ1-1, the V gene TRBV6-5; no clear D gene. V gave up 6 bases and J gave up 1 base, with 9 bases separating them. This CDR3 contains 13 residues. Germline V CDR1 and CDR2: MNHEY, SVGAGI. This chain's CDR3 is CASRPTGNTEAFF. In nucleotides, the CDR3 is TGTGCCAGCAGACCGACCGGGAACACTGAAGCTTTCTTT.

The chain uses TRBV19 and TRBJ2-7; 10 bases agree with TRBD1. Germline V gene sequence: CDR1 LNHDA, CDR2 SQIVND (reference sequence). CDR3 length: 16 residues. V lost 1 base, J lost 6 bases, and 9 bases stayed unmatched. CDR3 DNA sequence: TGTGCCAGTAGTATAGCTTTGGGGACAGGGGCTCGCGAGCAGTACTTC. Translating it yields CASSIALGTGAREQYF.

The CDR3 bases are TGTGCCATCAGTGGGGACAGGACCCTTGGAAACACCATATATTTT. Encoded protein: CAISGDRTLGNTIYF. The chain joins TRBV10-3 to TRBJ1-3; 8 nucleotides agree with TRBD1. Trimming took 4 bases from V and 3 from J; bases not matched to a gene: 5. This CDR3 region has 15 residues. Germline V CDR1 and CDR2: ENHRY, SYGVKD.